These 28 T cell receptor beta chains were all obtained from the same sample, sequenced in a study of OX40 agonist ivuxolimab in advanced cancers. The table came from immunoSEQ multiplex PCR; TCRdb's copy has only in-frame clones and leaves some out. Of 95,000 or so clones listed, approximately 90% are singletons. Here the sequenced sample was CD4+ or CD8+ T cells sorted from blood, taken in a trial of the OX40 agonist ivuxolimab. The receptors were sampled from an adult with an advanced solid tumor such as melanoma, head and neck, liver or kidney cancer.

The rearrangement uses TRBV5-4 and TRBJ2-7; D remains ambiguous. CDR1 SGHNT and CDR2 YYREEE come from the germline V gene (reference sequence). This CDR3 is built from 15 residues. V was clipped by 0 bases and J by 0 bases, with 10 bases between them. Written as DNA, the CDR3 is TGTGCCAGCAGCTTGGGCGGCCCCAGCTCCTACGAGCAGTACTTC. It translates to CASSLGGPSSYEQYF.

This rearrangement joins TRBV30 to TRBJ1-5, with a possible D match to TRBD1 (6 bases). Germline CDR1 and CDR2: GTSNPN and SVGIG (reference sequence). The ends were cut back, 2 bases at V and 6 bases at J, with 17 bases in the middle. The CDR3 is 15 residues long. The DNA for the CDR3 is TGTGCCTGGAGTCAGGAGCCGGGGGGGCTTCAGCCCCAGCATTTT. This encodes CAWSQEPGGLQPQHF.

J is TRBJ1-3 and V is TRBV28; 7 positions match TRBD1. Looked up from germline, CDR1 is MDHEN and CDR2 is SYDVKM. V was clipped by 8 bases and J by 0 bases; unmatched bases: 4. The CDR3 has 14 residues. CDR3 sequence reads: CASGWDSSGNTIYF. The DNA of the CDR3 is TGTGCCAGCGGCTGGGACAGCTCTGGAAACACCATATATTTT. Full variable domain (rest looked up from reference TRBV28 and TRBJ1-3): DVKVTQSSRYLVKRTGEKVFLECVQDMDHENMFWYRQDPGLGLRLIYFSYDVKMKEKGDIPEGYSVSREKKERFSLILESASTNQTSMYLCASGWDSSGNTIYFGEGSWLTVV.

The genes are TRBV11-3 and TRBJ1-2; D remains unclear. CDR1 and CDR2 from the germline V gene are SGHNT and YENEEA. The CDR3 is 16 amino acids. V lost 5 bases and J 4 bases, leaving 20 bases between the germline ends. Written as DNA, the CDR3 is TGTGCCAGCAGCCAACGGGCCGCCGCGAATATCTATGGCTACACCTTC. Encoded protein: CASSQRAAANIYGYTF.

The rearrangement joins TRBV7-2 to TRBJ2-1, with TRBD2 identical over 11 bases. There are 15 residues in the CDR3. Germline-derived CDR1 and CDR2 are SGHTA and FQGNSA. J lost 7 bases, V lost 3 bases, and 5 bases had no gene match. The CDR3 DNA follows: TGTGCCAGCAGCTTCTACACTAGCGGGGGTAATGAGCAGTTCTTC. Translation: CASSFYTSGGNEQFF. Full variable domain (rest looked up from reference TRBV7-2 and TRBJ2-1): GAGVSQSPSNKVTEKGKDVELRCDPISGHTALYWYRQSLGQGLEFLIYFQGNSAPDKSGLPSDRFSAERTGGSVSTLTIQRTQQEDSAVYLCASSFYTSGGNEQFFGPGTRLTVL.

As regards this clone: This same CDR3 is encoded by further DNA sequences in the sample. Here the CDR3 reads CASSLTRGLETQYF. The CDR3 DNA reads TGTGCCAGCAGCTTGACGAGGGGGTTGGAGACCCAGTACTTC. This sequence joins TRBV5-4 and TRBJ2-5, with D possibly being TRBD1 (6 bases). The V end lost 1 base, the J end lost 5 bases, and 12 bases lay between the germline ends. The CDR3 totals 14 residues. The germline gives CDR1 SGHNT, CDR2 YYREEE (reference sequence).

The chain carries TRBV6-1 and TRBJ1-2, with D possibly matching TRBD1 (6 bases). CDR1 and CDR2 (germline): MNHNS, SASEGT. V lost 8 bases and J 4 bases, leaving 14 bases between the germline ends. The CDR3 has 13 residues. The CDR3 reads CASGRGPGYGYTF. CDR3 coding DNA: TGTGCCAGCGGTCGGGGGCCGGGCTATGGCTACACCTTC.

This clone has only one observation. This sequence joins TRBV18 and TRBJ1-5, with 10 bases lining up with TRBD1. With V trimmed by 2 bases and J by 6 bases, 4 bases remained unmatched. Germline loops: CDR1 KGHSH, CDR2 LQKENI. CDR3 length: 15 amino acids. CDR3 residues: CASSPGTGDSQPQHF. In DNA, the CDR3 is TGTGCCAGCTCACCAGGGACAGGGGACAGTCAGCCCCAGCATTTT.

The V gene is TRBV11-2, the J gene TRBJ2-7; 10 bases are shared with TRBD1. V was clipped by 3 bases and J by 5 bases; unmatched bases: 13. Germline loops: CDR1 SGHAT, CDR2 FQNNGV. This CDR3 spans 17 amino acids. DNA of the CDR3: TGTGCCAGCAGCTTCCTACCCCCGGGACAGGGGTCCAACGAGCAGTACTTC. It yields the protein CASSFLPPGQGSNEQYF.

The chain has TRBV5-1 and TRBJ2-1; 15 positions match TRBD2. The germline V gene has CDR1 SGHRS and CDR2 YFSETQ. The CDR3 is 21 amino acids. The J segment lost 1 base and the V segment lost 1 base, leaving 12 bases of the junction unmatched. CDR3 amino acids: CASSLLLEGLAGGPSYNEQFF. DNA for the CDR3: TGCGCCAGCAGCTTGCTGCTCGAAGGACTAGCGGGAGGGCCGTCCTACAATGAGCAGTTCTTC. Using reference TRBV5-1 and TRBJ2-1 for the parts outside the CDR3, the full variable domain is KAGVTQTPRYLIKTRGQQVTLSCSPISGHRSVSWYQQTPGQGLQFLFEYFSETQRNKGNFPGRFSGRQFSNSRSEMNVSTLELGDSALYLCASSLLLEGLAGGPSYNEQFFGPGTRLTVL.

The chain links TRBV11-2 to TRBJ1-1, with D perhaps TRBD1 (5 bases). Looked up from germline, CDR1 is SGHAT and CDR2 is FQNNGV. The V and J ends lost 2 bases and 10 bases respectively, with 8 bases between them. The CDR3 consists of 11 residues. CDR3 region: CASSLRDRAFF. The CDR3 region has the DNA TGTGCCAGCAGCTTACGTGACAGAGCTTTCTTT.

This clone was counted once. This chain connects TRBV10-1 to TRBJ2-1; D unclear. Per germline, CDR1 WNHNN and CDR2 SYGVQD (reference sequence). CDR3 size: 15 residues. V dropped 3 bases and J dropped 4 bases, with 13 bases sitting between them. The CDR3 protein is CASSDQVVAYNEQFF. CDR3 sequence (DNA): TGCGCCAGCAGTGATCAGGTGGTGGCGTACAATGAGCAGTTCTTC.

This clone is a singleton in its sample. The chain employs TRBV19 and TRBJ1-4; D remains unclear. The CDR3 totals 14 residues. Looked up from germline, CDR1 is LNHDA and CDR2 is SQIVND (reference sequence). Trimming pared 5 bases from V and 3 bases from J, leaving 10 bases between. Here the CDR3 DNA reads TGTGCCAGTAGTCTGCGGGCAGCTAATGAAAAACTGTTTTTT. Its protein product is CASSLRAANEKLFF.

V gene TRBV6-6 combines with J gene TRBJ1-5; 7 positions match TRBD1. Losses at the gene ends were 2 bases for V and 7 bases for J; bases not matched to a gene: 2. CDR3 length: 13 amino acids. Germline CDR1 MNHNY, CDR2 SVGAGI (reference sequence). The CDR3 nucleotides read TGTGCCAGCAGTTACGACAGGGAGCAGCCCCAGCATTTT. Translation: CASSYDREQPQHF.

This clone appeared once. The chain is built from TRBV6-1 and TRBJ2-5, with D unclear. The germline V and J ends were trimmed by 6 bases and 3 bases, with 5 bases remaining between them. This CDR3 has 11 residues. Germline-derived CDR1 and CDR2 are MNHNS and SASEGT. The CDR3 loop reads CASRREETQYF. The CDR3 DNA sequence: TGTGCCAGCAGAAGAGAAGAGACCCAGTACTTC.

The chain is built from TRBV5-1 and TRBJ2-4; 16 bases line up with TRBD2. Germline values: CDR1 SGHRS, CDR2 YFSETQ. This CDR3 is 18 amino acids long. Trimming at V came to 3 bases and at J to 10 bases, leaving 13 bases not matched to a gene. CDR3 residues: CASSSGTSGRAGLGIQYF. CDR3 nucleotide sequence: TGCGCCAGCAGCTCGGGGACTAGCGGGAGGGCCGGGTTAGGAATTCAGTACTTC. The complete variable domain, with remaining parts taken from reference TRBV5-1 and TRBJ2-4, reads KAGVTQTPRYLIKTRGQQVTLSCSPISGHRSVSWYQQTPGQGLQFLFEYFSETQRNKGNFPGRFSGRQFSNSRSEMNVSTLELGDSALYLCASSSGTSGRAGLGIQYFGAGTRLSVL.

This chain uses TRBV11-3 with TRBJ2-1; 12 nucleotides agree with TRBD2. The germline V gene has CDR1 SGHNT and CDR2 YENEEA. Losses at the gene ends were 3 bases for V and 6 bases for J; bases not matched to a gene: 0. The length of the CDR3 is 14 residues. CDR3 nucleotides: TGTGCCAGCAGCTTGACTAGCGGGGGCAATGAGCAGTTCTTC. Translation gives CASSLTSGGNEQFF. Complete variable domain (other parts from reference TRBV11-3 and TRBJ2-1): EAGVVQSPRYKIIEKKQPVAFWCNPISGHNTLYWYLQNLGQGPELLIRYENEEAVDDSQLPKDRFSAERLKGVDSTLKIQPAELGDSAVYLCASSLTSGGNEQFFGPGTRLTVL.

V and J are TRBV11-2 and TRBJ2-3, with D maybe TRBD2 (5 bases). The length of the CDR3 is 15 residues. CDR1 and CDR2 from the germline V gene are SGHAT and FQNNGV. Trimming took off 5 bases at V and 0 bases at J, with 12 bases between the two ends. CDR3 DNA: TGTGCCAGCAGCCCGCCTAGCCCAAGCACAGATACGCAGTATTTT. This codes for CASSPPSPSTDTQYF. Full variable domain (rest looked up from reference TRBV11-2 and TRBJ2-3): EAGVAQSPRYKIIEKRQSVAFWCNPISGHATLYWYQQILGQGPKLLIQFQNNGVVDDSQLPKDRFSAERLKGVDSTLKIQPAKLEDSAVYLCASSPPSPSTDTQYFGPGTRLTVL.

As regards this clone: Different DNA sequences within this sample yield the same CDR3. The V call is TRBV27, the J call TRBJ2-1; TRBD2 matches 7 bases. The CDR3 runs to 14 residues. Trimming took 4 bases from V and 2 from J; bases not matched to a gene: 2. The germline gives CDR1 MNHEY, CDR2 SMNVEV (reference sequence). This chain's CDR3 is CASSWGGTYNEQFF. CDR3 sequence (DNA): TGTGCCAGCAGTTGGGGGGGAACCTACAATGAGCAGTTCTTC.

This chain connects TRBV6-1 to TRBJ2-3, with 16 positions matching TRBD2. CDR1 is MNHNS, CDR2 SASEGT, per germline. This CDR3 is 14 amino acids long. The junction had 3 bases not matched to a gene; V was cut back by 11 bases and J by 4 bases. CDR3 nucleotide sequence: TGTGCCGGGACTAGCGGGAGGGCCTCAGATACGCAGTATTTT. This codes for CAGTSGRASDTQYF.

The rearrangement joins TRBV7-9 to TRBJ2-3, with no clear D. Germline V gene data show CDR1 as SEHNR and CDR2 as FQNEAQ (reference sequence). There are 13 residues in the CDR3. Trimming removed 2 bases at V and 9 bases at J, with 12 bases between. CDR3 in amino acids: CASSLSDSRTQYF. Written as DNA, the CDR3 is TGTGCCAGCAGCTTATCGGATTCACGGACGCAGTATTTT.

The genes are TRBV11-3 and TRBJ1-5, with 8 bases that match TRBD1. The CDR3 length is 16 residues. Trimming took 0 bases from V and 4 from J; bases not matched to a gene: 5. Germline loops: CDR1 SGHNT, CDR2 YENEEA. This chain's CDR3 is CASSLETGQGNQPQHF. In DNA, the CDR3 is TGTGCCAGCAGCTTAGAGACAGGACAGGGAAATCAGCCCCAGCATTTT.

The chain combines TRBV5-5 with TRBJ1-4; no clear D gene. The CDR3 is 16 amino acids. The V and J ends lost 0 bases and 6 bases respectively, with 15 bases between them. Germline CDR1 reads SGHKS; CDR2 reads YYEKEE (reference sequence). The CDR3 nucleotides read TGTGCCAGCAGCTTGGGGGCCAGCGCGGGTGATGAAAAACTGTTTTTT. This encodes CASSLGASAGDEKLFF.

This chain links TRBV7-8 with TRBJ2-1; 7 bases map to TRBD1. The CDR3 is 18 amino acids. J was trimmed by 0 bases and V by 1 base; bases with no gene match: 9. Germline V gene lookup returns CDR1 SGHVS and CDR2 FQNEAQ. In DNA, the CDR3 is TGTGCCAGCAGCTTAGAAAGGGACAGACCGAGCTCCTACAATGAGCAGTTCTTC. It yields the protein CASSLERDRPSSYNEQFF.

The chain links TRBV25-1 to TRBJ1-6; D remains unclear. The CDR3 totals 14 residues. The ends were cut back, 3 bases at V and 10 bases at J, with 13 bases in the middle. The germline V gene encodes CDR1 MGHDK and CDR2 SYGVNS. DNA of the CDR3: TGTGCCAGCAGTGAGCGCGACGGCTCCTCACCCCTCCACTTT. Amino acid sequence: CASSERDGSSPLHF. The full variable domain, with the rest looked up from reference TRBV25-1 and TRBJ1-6, is EADIYQTPRYLVIGTGKKITLECSQTMGHDKMYWYQQDPGMELHLIHYSYGVNSTEKGDLSSESTVSRIRTEHFPLTLESARPSHTSQYLCASSERDGSSPLHFGNGTRLTVT.

The rearrangement links TRBV6-5 to TRBJ1-5; 7 bases are shared with TRBD1. With 11 bases clipped from V and 3 bases from J, the junction kept 4 bases outside the gene matches. The CDR3 totals 12 residues. CDR1 MNHEY and CDR2 SVGAGI come from the germline V gene. This CDR3 is CAAGTVNQPQHF. The CDR3 DNA reads TGTGCCGCCGGGACAGTCAATCAGCCCCAGCATTTT.

This rearrangement joins TRBV18 to TRBJ2-2; 10 positions agree with TRBD1. The CDR3 is 16 amino acids. J was trimmed by 4 bases and V by 1 base; bases with no gene match: 3. The germline gives CDR1 KGHSH, CDR2 LQKENI. CDR3 sequence reads: CASSPQRTGGTGELFF. CDR3 bases: TGTGCCAGCTCACCACAGCGGACAGGGGGCACCGGGGAGCTGTTTTTT.

The chain carries TRBV5-8 and TRBJ2-3, with D possibly TRBD1 on 6 matching bases. The germline V gene has CDR1 SGHTS and CDR2 YDEGEE. The V gene lost 4 bases and the J gene lost 6 bases, with 15 bases spanning the gap. This CDR3 has 14 residues. The CDR3 coding sequence is TGTGCCAGCAGCCCTGGGACCCAGGGGGATACGCAGTATTTT. Its translation is CASSPGTQGDTQYF.